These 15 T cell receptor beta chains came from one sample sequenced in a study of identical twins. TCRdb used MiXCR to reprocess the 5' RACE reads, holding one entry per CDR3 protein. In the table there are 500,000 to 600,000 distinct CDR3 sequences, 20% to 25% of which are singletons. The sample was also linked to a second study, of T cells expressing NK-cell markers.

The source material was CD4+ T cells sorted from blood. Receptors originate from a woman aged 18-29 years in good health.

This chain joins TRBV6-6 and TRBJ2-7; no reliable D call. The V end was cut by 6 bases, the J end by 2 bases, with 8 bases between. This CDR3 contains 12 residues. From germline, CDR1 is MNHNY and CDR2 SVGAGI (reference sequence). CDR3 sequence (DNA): TGTGCCAGCAGAACTACCCCCTACGAGCAGTACTTC. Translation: CASRTTPYEQYF.

The CDR3 DNA sequence: TGTGCCATCAGTGAGAGGGGACAGGCGAGGGGGTTGCGATACGAGCAGTACTTC. This codes for CAISERGQARGLRYEQYF. The chain uses TRBV10-3 and TRBJ2-7; 8 bases align to TRBD1. Germline-derived CDR1 and CDR2 are ENHRY and SYGVKD. This CDR3 has 18 amino acids. J was trimmed by 4 bases and V by 2 bases; bases with no gene match: 16.

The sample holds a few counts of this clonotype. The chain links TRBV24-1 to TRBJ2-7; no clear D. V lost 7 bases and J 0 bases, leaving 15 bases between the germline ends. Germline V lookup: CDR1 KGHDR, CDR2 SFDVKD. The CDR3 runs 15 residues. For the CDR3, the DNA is TGTGCCACCAGGAAAATAAAAGACACCTCCTACGAGCAGTACTTC. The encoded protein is CATRKIKDTSYEQYF.

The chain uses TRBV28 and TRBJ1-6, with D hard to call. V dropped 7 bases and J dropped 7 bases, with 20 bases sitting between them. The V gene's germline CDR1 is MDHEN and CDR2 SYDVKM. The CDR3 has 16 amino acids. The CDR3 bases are TGTGCCAGCACCCCGGGAGGGTTACTCAGGAATTCACCCCTCCACTTT. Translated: CASTPGGLLRNSPLHF.

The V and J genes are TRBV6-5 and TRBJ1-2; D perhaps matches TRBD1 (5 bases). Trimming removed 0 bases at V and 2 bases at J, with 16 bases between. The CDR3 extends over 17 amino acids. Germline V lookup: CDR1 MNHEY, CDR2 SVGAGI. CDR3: CASSYSPGGLTNYGYTF. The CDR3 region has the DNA TGTGCCAGCAGTTACTCGCCTGGGGGACTCACAAACTATGGCTACACCTTC.

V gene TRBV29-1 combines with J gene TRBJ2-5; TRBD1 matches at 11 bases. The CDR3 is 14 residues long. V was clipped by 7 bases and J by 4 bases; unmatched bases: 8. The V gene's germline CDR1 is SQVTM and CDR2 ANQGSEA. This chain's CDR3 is CSAVGQGDLETQYF. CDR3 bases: TGCAGCGCTGTGGGACAGGGGGATTTAGAGACCCAGTACTTC.

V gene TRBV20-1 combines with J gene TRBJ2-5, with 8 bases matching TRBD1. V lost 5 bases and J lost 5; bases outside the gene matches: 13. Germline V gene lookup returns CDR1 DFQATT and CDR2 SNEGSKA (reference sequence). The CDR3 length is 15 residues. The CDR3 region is CSASSLQGDGETQYF. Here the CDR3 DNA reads TGCAGTGCTTCTTCCTTACAGGGGGATGGCGAGACCCAGTACTTC.

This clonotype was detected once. CDR3 DNA sequence: TGTGCCAGCAGTTCCTGGACGGGCGTAGCCAAAAACATTCAGTACTTC. Protein sequence: CASSSWTGVAKNIQYF. The chain uses TRBV6-2 or TRBV6-3 and TRBJ2-4; unclear D gene. This CDR3 is built from 16 residues. In germline, CDR1 is MNHEY, CDR2 SVGEGT. Between the trimmed V and J ends, which lost 4 bases and 0 bases, there was a span of 13 bases.

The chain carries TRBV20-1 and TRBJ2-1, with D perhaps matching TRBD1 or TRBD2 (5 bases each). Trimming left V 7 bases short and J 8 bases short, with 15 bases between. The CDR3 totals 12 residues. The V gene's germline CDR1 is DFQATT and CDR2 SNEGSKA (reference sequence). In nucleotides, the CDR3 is TGCAGTGGGGACGAGAATCGGGATGAGCAGTTCTTC. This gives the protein CSGDENRDEQFF.

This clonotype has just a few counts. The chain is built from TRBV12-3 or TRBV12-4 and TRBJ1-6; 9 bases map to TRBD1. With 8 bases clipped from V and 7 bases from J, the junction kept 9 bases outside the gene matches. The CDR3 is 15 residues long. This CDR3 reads CASGGRGTGNSPLHF. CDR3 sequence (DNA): TGTGCCAGCGGGGGACGTGGGACAGGGAATTCACCCCTCCACTTT.

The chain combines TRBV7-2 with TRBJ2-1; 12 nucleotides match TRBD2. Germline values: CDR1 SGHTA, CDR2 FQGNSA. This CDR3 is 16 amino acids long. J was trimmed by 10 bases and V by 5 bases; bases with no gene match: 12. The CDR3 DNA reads TGTGCCAGCAGCCTTTCCGGGACTAGCGGGTCGGGGGAGCAGTTCTTC. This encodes CASSLSGTSGSGEQFF.

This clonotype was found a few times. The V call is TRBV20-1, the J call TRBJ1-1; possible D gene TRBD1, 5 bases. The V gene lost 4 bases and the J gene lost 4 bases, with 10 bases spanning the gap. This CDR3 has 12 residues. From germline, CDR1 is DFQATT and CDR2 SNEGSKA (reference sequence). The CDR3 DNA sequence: TGCAGTGCTATTCCAGGGACCACTGAAGCTTTCTTT. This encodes CSAIPGTTEAFF.

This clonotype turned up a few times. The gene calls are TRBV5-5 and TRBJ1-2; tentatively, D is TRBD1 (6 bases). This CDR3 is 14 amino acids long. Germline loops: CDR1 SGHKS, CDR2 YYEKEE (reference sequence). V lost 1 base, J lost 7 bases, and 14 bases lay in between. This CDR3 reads CASSLHVAGAGYTF. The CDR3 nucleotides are TGTGCCAGCAGCTTGCATGTGGCAGGGGCTGGCTACACCTTC.

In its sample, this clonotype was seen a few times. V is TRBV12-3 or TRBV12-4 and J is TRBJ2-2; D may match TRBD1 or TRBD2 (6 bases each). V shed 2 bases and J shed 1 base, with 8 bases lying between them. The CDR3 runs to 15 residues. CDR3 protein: CASSLRGLNTGELFF. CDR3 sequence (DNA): TGTGCCAGCAGTTTACGGGGGCTGAACACCGGGGAGCTGTTTTTT.

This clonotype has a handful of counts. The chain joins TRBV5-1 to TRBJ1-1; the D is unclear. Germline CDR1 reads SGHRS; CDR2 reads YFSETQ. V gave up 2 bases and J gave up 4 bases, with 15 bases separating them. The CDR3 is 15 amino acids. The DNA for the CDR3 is TGCGCCAGCAGCTTCAGCAGGCAATCGGGCACTGAAGCTTTCTTT. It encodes CASSFSRQSGTEAFF. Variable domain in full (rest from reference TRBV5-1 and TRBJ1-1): KAGVTQTPRYLIKTRGQQVTLSCSPISGHRSVSWYQQTPGQGLQFLFEYFSETQRNKGNFPGRFSGRQFSNSRSEMNVSTLELGDSALYLCASSFSRQSGTEAFFGQGTRLTVV.